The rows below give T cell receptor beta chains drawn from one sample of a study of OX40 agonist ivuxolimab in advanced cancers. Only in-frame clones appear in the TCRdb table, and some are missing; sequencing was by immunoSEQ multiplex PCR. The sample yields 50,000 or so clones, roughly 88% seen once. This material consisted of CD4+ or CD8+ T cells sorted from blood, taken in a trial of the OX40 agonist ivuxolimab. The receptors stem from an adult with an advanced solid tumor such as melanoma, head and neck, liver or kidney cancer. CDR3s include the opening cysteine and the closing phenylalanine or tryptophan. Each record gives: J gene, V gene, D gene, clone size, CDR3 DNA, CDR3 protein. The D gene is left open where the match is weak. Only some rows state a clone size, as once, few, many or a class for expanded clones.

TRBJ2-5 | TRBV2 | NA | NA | TGTGCCAGCACCACCGGAGCGGAGACCCAGTACTTC | CASTTGAETQYF
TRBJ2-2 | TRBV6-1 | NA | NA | TGTGCCAGCAGTGTAATGGACTCGCCGGGGGAGCTGTTTTTT | CASSVMDSPGELFF
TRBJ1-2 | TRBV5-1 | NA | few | TGCGCCAGCAGCTTGGACGTTTCAAACGGGGGTAATGGCTACACCTTC | CASSLDVSNGGNGYTF
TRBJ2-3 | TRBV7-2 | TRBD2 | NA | TGTGCCAGCAGCGCCGGGACTAGCGGCGGCACAGATACGCAGTATTTT | CASSAGTSGGTDTQYF
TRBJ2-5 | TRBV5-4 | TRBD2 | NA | TGTGCCAGCAGCTTGGATCCGGGACTAGTGGAACAAGAGACCCAGTACTTC | CASSLDPGLVEQETQYF
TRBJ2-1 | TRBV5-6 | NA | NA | TGTGCCAGCAGCCCACGTAGGCTAGGCAATGAGCAGTTCTTC | CASSPRRLGNEQFF
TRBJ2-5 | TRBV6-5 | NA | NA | TGTGCCAGCAGGGAGTGGATAGGAGAGACCCAGTACTTC | CASREWIGETQYF
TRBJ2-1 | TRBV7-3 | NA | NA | TGTGCCAGCAGCCCTAACGAGAGGGATGAGCAGTTCTTC | CASSPNERDEQFF
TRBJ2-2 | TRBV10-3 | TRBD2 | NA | TGTGCCATCAGTACCCTTATACCGGGACTAGGAGACACCGGGGAGCTGTTTTTT | CAISTLIPGLGDTGELFF
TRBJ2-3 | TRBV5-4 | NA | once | TGTGCCAGCAGCTCCGAGGGGCAGCCGGCAGATACGCAGTATTTT | CASSSEGQPADTQYF
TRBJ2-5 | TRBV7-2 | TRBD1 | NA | TGTGCCAGCAGCGACCGGGACAGGGGAACGACCCAGTACTTC | CASSDRDRGTTQYF
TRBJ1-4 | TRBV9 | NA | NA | TGTGCCAGCAGCGTAGACAGGTCTCCGTCCGAAAAACTGTTTTTT | CASSVDRSPSEKLFF
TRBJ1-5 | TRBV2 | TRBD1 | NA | TGTGCCAGCAGTGGCAAGGACAGGGGCAATCAGCCCCAGCATTTT | CASSGKDRGNQPQHF
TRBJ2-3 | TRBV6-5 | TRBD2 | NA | TGTGCCAGCAGTCCGGGACTAGCAACAGATACGCAGTATTTT | CASSPGLATDTQYF
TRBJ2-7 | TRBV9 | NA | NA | TGTGCCAGCAGCGTCACAGCAGGGGACTCCTCCTACGAGCAGTACTTC | CASSVTAGDSSYEQYF
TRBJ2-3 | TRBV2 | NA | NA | TGTGCCAGTAACCGGGACTCCGAATCGGATACGCAGTATTTT | CASNRDSESDTQYF
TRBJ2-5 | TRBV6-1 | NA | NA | TGTGCCAGTCAGCGGACCCGTCAAGAGACCCAGTACTTC | CASQRTRQETQYF
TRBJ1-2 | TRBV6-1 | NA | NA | TGTGCCAGCACTAAGGCACTTAACTATGGCCACACCTTC | CASTKALNYGHTF
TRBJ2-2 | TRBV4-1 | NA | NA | TGCGCCAGCAGCCAAGACCCAGGGTGGTCGACCGGGGAGCTGTTTTTT | CASSQDPGWSTGELFF
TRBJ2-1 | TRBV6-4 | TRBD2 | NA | TGTGCCAGCAGTGACTTAAACTTAAGACTAGCGGTCTGGGATGAGCAGTTCTTC | CASSDLNLRLAVWDEQFF
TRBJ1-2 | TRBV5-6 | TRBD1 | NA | TGTGCCAGCAGCCGGGGACAGTATGGCTACACCTTC | CASSRGQYGYTF
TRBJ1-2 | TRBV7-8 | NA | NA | TGTGCCAGCAGCACCCCCGGGACAACTCTTAACTATGGCTACACCTTC | CASSTPGTTLNYGYTF
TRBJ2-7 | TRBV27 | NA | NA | TGTGCCAGCAGGACTGGACAGACACGCGTCGAGCAGTACTTC | CASRTGQTRVEQYF
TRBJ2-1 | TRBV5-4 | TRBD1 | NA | TGTGCCAGCAGCCCAGGGACAGGCCTTGACAATGAGCAGTTCTTC | CASSPGTGLDNEQFF
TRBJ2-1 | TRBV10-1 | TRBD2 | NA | TGCGCCAGCAGTGAGGAAGGGAGGGACTACAATGAGCAGTTCTTC | CASSEEGRDYNEQFF
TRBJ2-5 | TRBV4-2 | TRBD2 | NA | TGTGCCAGCAGCTTGTACGCGGGGGGGCAGGAGACCCAGTACTTC | CASSLYAGGQETQYF
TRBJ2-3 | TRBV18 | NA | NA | TGTGCCAGCTCACCGGTTAGGGGCACAGATACGCAGTATTTT | CASSPVRGTDTQYF
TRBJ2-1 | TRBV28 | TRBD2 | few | TGTGCCAGCAGTTTTCAGCGGGGGGCCTACAATGAGCAGTTCTTC | CASSFQRGAYNEQFF
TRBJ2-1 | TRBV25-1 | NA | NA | TGTGCCAGCAGTTTAGGAGGCGTTGGGAATGAGCAGTTCTTC | CASSLGGVGNEQFF
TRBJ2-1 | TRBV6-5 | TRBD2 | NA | TGTGCCAGCAGTCTTACTAGCGGGCCTAACAATGAGCAGTTCTTC | CASSLTSGPNNEQFF
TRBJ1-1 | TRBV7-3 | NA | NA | TGTGCCAGCAGCCAAGACAGGAACACTGAAGCTTTCTTT | CASSQDRNTEAFF
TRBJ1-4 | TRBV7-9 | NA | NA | TGTGCCAGCAGCACGGGGACGGGTGAAAAACTGTTTTTT | CASSTGTGEKLFF
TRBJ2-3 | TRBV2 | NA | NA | TGTGCCAGCAGTGAAAGGGGTTTTGGAGATACGCAGTATTTT | CASSERGFGDTQYF
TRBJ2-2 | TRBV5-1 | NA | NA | TGCGCCAGCAGCTTATCTGGCAGGGTGAACACCGGGGAGCTGTTTTTT | CASSLSGRVNTGELFF
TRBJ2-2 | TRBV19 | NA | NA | TGTGCCAGTTGGTCGAACACCGGGGAGCTGTTTTTT | CASWSNTGELFF
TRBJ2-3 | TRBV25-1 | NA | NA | TGTGCCAGCAGAGGAGGCACAGATACGCAGTATTTT | CASRGGTDTQYF
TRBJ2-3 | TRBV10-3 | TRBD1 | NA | TGTGCCATCAGTGAGTCGACAGGGGGAGGAGATACGCAGTATTTT | CAISESTGGGDTQYF
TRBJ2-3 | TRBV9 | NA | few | TGTGCCAGCAGCGTAGGAAGTGGAGATACGCAGTATTTT | CASSVGSGDTQYF
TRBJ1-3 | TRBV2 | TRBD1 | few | TGTGCCAGCAGTGAGAGGCAGGGGGTACTCTCTGGAAACACCATATATTTT | CASSERQGVLSGNTIYF
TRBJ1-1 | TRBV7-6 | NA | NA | TGTGCCAGCAGCTCCCTTGGTGGGGGCGCGGGTACTGAAGCTTTCTTT | CASSSLGGGAGTEAFF
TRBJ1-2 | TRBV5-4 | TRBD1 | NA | TGTGCCAGCACGAGGGGACAGGACGCCTATGGCTACACCTTC | CASTRGQDAYGYTF
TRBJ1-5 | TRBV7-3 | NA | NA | TGTGCCAGCAGCTTAGTTGCAGCCGGAGGGCCCCAGCATTTT | CASSLVAAGGPQHF
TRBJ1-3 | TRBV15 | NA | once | TGTGCCACCAGCAGGGGAGGGGGAACTGGAAACACCATATATTTT | CATSRGGGTGNTIYF
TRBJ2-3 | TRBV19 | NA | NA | TGTGCCAGTAGTACCACCCGAACAGATACGCAGTATTTT | CASSTTRTDTQYF
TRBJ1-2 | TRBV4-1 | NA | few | TGCGCCAGCAGCCAAGATAGGGACAAACACTATGGCTACACCTTC | CASSQDRDKHYGYTF
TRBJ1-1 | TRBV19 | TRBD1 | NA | TGTGCCAGTAGTGCAGGACAGGGAGCGGTTGTGAACACTGAAGCTTTCTTT | CASSAGQGAVVNTEAFF
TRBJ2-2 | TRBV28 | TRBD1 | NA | TGTGCCAGCAGTTCGGAGAATTACAGGGGGCGGGGGACCGGGGAGCTGTTTTTT | CASSSENYRGRGTGELFF
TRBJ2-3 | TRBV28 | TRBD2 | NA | TGTGCCAGCAGTCCCCATGGCGGGAGGGTTACAGATACGCAGTATTTT | CASSPHGGRVTDTQYF
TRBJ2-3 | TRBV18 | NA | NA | TGTGCCAGCTCACGATCCCGCACAGATACGCAGTATTTT | CASSRSRTDTQYF
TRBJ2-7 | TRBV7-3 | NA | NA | TGTGCCACCCACCGTCGACGAGAGCAGTACTTC | CATHRRREQYF